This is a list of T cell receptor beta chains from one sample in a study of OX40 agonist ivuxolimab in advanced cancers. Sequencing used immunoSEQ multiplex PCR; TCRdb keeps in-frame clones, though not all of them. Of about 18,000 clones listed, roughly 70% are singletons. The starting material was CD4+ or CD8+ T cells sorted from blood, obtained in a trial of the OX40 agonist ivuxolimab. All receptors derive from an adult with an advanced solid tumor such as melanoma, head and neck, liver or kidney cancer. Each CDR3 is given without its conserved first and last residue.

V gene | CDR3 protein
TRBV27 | ASSLGGAGTEAF
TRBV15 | ATSRVVLNGGSTDTQY
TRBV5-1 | ASSLRRVNQPQH
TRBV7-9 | ASSLATSGGYEQY
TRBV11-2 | ASSLGSAGGFYEQY
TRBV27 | ASSFLGADQPQH
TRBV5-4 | ASSFQGGGTDTQY
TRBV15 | ATSGTGTSGGGEQY
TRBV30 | AWSRGTGPDTQY
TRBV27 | ASRRTDTQY
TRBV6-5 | ASSYRTGVTYEQY
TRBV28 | ASSLLAGGPGATDTQY
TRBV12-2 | ASRLYRGTLTYEQY
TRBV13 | ASSQGTGGLDEQF
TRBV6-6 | AVRALNTGELF
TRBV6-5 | ASSGGVNTEAF
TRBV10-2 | AIRGDYGYT
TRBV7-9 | ASSLSSDSSGNTIY
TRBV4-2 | ASSQEGGIGEGPYNEQF
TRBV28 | ASSLGTGRRNQPQH
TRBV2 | ASTYSESSYNEQF
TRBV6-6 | ASSSWGHEQF
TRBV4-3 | ASSQDSWSTEAF
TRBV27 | ASSRAGLGTYEQY
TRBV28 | ASSLFGGPYEQY
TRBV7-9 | ASTPGFAGELF
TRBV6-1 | ASSRTAYSNQPQH
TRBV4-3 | ASSQDVRGSYNEQF
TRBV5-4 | ASSPGLAGGNEQY
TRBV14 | ASSSDRSYEQY
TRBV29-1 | SPGGEAF
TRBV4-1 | ASSQVREWNNEQF
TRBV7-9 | ASSLGGVGSTDTQY
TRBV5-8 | ASNTGDQANEKLF
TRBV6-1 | ASSEGIWANEKLF
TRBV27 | ASSPGWGNEKLF
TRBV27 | ASSEPGLAGYNEQF
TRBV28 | ASTDSYYYEQY
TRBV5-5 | ASSLWDRGYEQY
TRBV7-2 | ASSLGLASYEQY
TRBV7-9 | ASSSGQEYFYEQY
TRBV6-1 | ASIQGVYYGYT
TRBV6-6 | ASSYGRVNTEAF
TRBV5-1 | ASSSDRHTEAF